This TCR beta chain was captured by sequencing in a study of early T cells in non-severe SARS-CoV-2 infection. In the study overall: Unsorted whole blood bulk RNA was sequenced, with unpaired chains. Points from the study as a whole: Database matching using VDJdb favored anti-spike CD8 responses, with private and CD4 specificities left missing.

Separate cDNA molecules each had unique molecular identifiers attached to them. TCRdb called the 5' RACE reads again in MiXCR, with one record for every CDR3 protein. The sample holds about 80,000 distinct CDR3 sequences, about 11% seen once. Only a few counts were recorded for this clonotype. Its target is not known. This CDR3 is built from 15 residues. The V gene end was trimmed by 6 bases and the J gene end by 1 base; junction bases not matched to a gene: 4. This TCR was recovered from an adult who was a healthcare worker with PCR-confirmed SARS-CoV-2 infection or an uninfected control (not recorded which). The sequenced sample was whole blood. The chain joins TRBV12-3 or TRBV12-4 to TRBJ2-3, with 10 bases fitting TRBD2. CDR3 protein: CASSPTSGGTDTQYF. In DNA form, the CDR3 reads TGTGCCAGCAGCCCCACTAGCGGGGGCACAGATACGCAGTATTTT.